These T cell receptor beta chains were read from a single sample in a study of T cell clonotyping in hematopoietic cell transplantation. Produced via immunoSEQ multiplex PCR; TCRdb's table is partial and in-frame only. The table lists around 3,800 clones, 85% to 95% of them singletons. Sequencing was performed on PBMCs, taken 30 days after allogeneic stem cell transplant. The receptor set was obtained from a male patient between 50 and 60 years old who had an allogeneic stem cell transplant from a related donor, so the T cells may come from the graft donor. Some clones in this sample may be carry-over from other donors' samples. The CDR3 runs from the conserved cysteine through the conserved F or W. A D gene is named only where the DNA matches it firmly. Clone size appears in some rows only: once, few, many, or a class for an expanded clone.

CDR3 DNA: TGTGCCAGCAGAACCCCCGGGACAGAATACAATGAGCAGTTCTTC
CDR3 protein: CASRTPGTEYNEQFF
V gene: TRBV7-2
D gene: TRBD1
clone size: -
J gene: TRBJ2-1

CDR3 DNA: TGTGCCAGCAGCCGAGGGGGCGAGCAGTACTTC
CDR3 protein: CASSRGGEQYF
V gene: TRBV7-8
D gene: -
clone size: -
J gene: TRBJ2-7

CDR3 DNA: TGCGCCAGCAGCGTGGGCGGCGAAAAACTGTTTTTT
CDR3 protein: CASSVGGEKLFF
V gene: TRBV5-1
D gene: -
clone size: -
J gene: TRBJ1-4

CDR3 DNA: TGTGCTAGTGGTTTCGAGGGTTCGAAGACCCAGTACTTC
CDR3 protein: CASGFEGSKTQYF
V gene: TRBV12-5
D gene: -
clone size: -
J gene: TRBJ2-5

CDR3 DNA: TGTGCCAGCAGCCTCGCGGGGACTGAAGCTTTCTTT
CDR3 protein: CASSLAGTEAFF
V gene: TRBV6-5
D gene: -
clone size: -
J gene: TRBJ1-1

CDR3 DNA: TGTGCCAGTCTACCTGGACTGGCGTGGGATGAGCAGTTCTTC
CDR3 protein: CASLPGLAWDEQFF
V gene: TRBV28
D gene: -
clone size: -
J gene: TRBJ2-1

CDR3 DNA: TGTGCCAGCAGTGAATACAGCACAGATACGCAGTATTTT
CDR3 protein: CASSEYSTDTQYF
V gene: TRBV2
D gene: -
clone size: once
J gene: TRBJ2-3

CDR3 DNA: TGTGCCAGCAGGCGGACAGGGGGAGACACCGGGGAGCTGTTTTTT
CDR3 protein: CASRRTGGDTGELFF
V gene: TRBV2
D gene: TRBD1
clone size: -
J gene: TRBJ2-2

CDR3 DNA: TGCAGCGCCGGGACAGGGGGCGGAAACACCATATATTTT
CDR3 protein: CSAGTGGGNTIYF
V gene: TRBV29-1
D gene: TRBD1
clone size: -
J gene: TRBJ1-3

CDR3 DNA: TGTGCCAGTCGTGAATCAAACGAGCAGTACTTC
CDR3 protein: CASRESNEQYF
V gene: TRBV19
D gene: -
clone size: -
J gene: TRBJ2-7

CDR3 DNA: TGTGCCAGCAGCTCCCGACTAGCCAAAAACATTCAGTACTTC
CDR3 protein: CASSSRLAKNIQYF
V gene: TRBV11-2
D gene: -
clone size: once
J gene: TRBJ2-4

CDR3 DNA: TGTGCCAGCAGCGGAGGGGGCGAATTCTTCTATGGCTACACCTTC
CDR3 protein: CASSGGGEFFYGYTF
V gene: TRBV5-4
D gene: TRBD1
clone size: once
J gene: TRBJ1-2

CDR3 DNA: TGTGCCAGCAGCCAAAGACAGGGTGGTGACTATGGCTACACCTTC
CDR3 protein: CASSQRQGGDYGYTF
V gene: TRBV4-2
D gene: TRBD1
clone size: -
J gene: TRBJ1-2

CDR3 DNA: TGCGCCAGCAGACCGGGACAGGGTTGGGGTGGCTACACCTTC
CDR3 protein: CASRPGQGWGGYTF
V gene: TRBV4-1
D gene: TRBD1
clone size: -
J gene: TRBJ1-2

CDR3 DNA: TGTGCCAGCAGCTTCTACGGGGAGAGCACAGATACGCAGTATTTT
CDR3 protein: CASSFYGESTDTQYF
V gene: TRBV7-6
D gene: -
clone size: -
J gene: TRBJ2-3

CDR3 DNA: TGTGCCAGCAGCGTAGCCAGGTTCACGAACACCGGGGAGCTGTTTTTT
CDR3 protein: CASSVARFTNTGELFF
V gene: TRBV9
D gene: -
clone size: -
J gene: TRBJ2-2

CDR3 DNA: TGTGCCAGCAGTACATACACAGATACGCAGTATTTT
CDR3 protein: CASSTYTDTQYF
V gene: TRBV28
D gene: -
clone size: -
J gene: TRBJ2-3

CDR3 DNA: TGTGCCAGCACCCCCATGGGGACAGAACAAGAGACCCAGTACTTC
CDR3 protein: CASTPMGTEQETQYF
V gene: TRBV7-2
D gene: TRBD1
clone size: -
J gene: TRBJ2-5

CDR3 DNA: TGTGCCAGCAGCCCCCGAGGTGGGGAGAACACTGAAGCTTTCTTT
CDR3 protein: CASSPRGGENTEAFF
V gene: TRBV7-6
D gene: -
clone size: -
J gene: TRBJ1-1

CDR3 DNA: TGTGCCAGCAGCCCCCGTCGCGGGAGGGCCTTTGGGGAGACCCAGTACTTC
CDR3 protein: CASSPRRGRAFGETQYF
V gene: TRBV7-2
D gene: TRBD2
clone size: -
J gene: TRBJ2-5

CDR3 DNA: TGCGCCAGCAGCCAAAATGAGCGCAGGGCCAACTATGGCTACACCTTC
CDR3 protein: CASSQNERRANYGYTF
V gene: TRBV4-3
D gene: -
clone size: -
J gene: TRBJ1-2

CDR3 DNA: TGTGCCAGCAGCTCCTATGACTCGGGAGATCACAATGAGCAGTTCTTC
CDR3 protein: CASSSYDSGDHNEQFF
V gene: TRBV9
D gene: -
clone size: -
J gene: TRBJ2-1

CDR3 DNA: TGTGCCACCAGCAGAGACCCGTCAGCACAAGAGACCCAGTACTTC
CDR3 protein: CATSRDPSAQETQYF
V gene: TRBV15
D gene: -
clone size: -
J gene: TRBJ2-5

CDR3 DNA: TGTGCCACAGAAACAGGGGCCTATGGCTACACCTTC
CDR3 protein: CATETGAYGYTF
V gene: TRBV10-3
D gene: TRBD1
clone size: -
J gene: TRBJ1-2

CDR3 DNA: TGTGCCAGCAGCTTAGCCCGGGGGGGCAGGTCCTCGAATCAGCCCCAGCATTTT
CDR3 protein: CASSLARGGRSSNQPQHF
V gene: TRBV7-6
D gene: -
clone size: -
J gene: TRBJ1-5

CDR3 DNA: TGTGCCAGCAGCCCTCCGGGACAGGGGACTTCACCCCTCCACTTT
CDR3 protein: CASSPPGQGTSPLHF
V gene: TRBV7-2
D gene: TRBD1
clone size: -
J gene: TRBJ1-6

CDR3 DNA: TGTGCCAGCAGCCCCCGCGGGGGTGGGTCCTACGAGCAGTACTTC
CDR3 protein: CASSPRGGGSYEQYF
V gene: TRBV7-2
D gene: TRBD2
clone size: -
J gene: TRBJ2-7

CDR3 DNA: TGTGCCAGCAGTCCCAGTTGGAGGGGATACCCTAACGAGCAGTACTTC
CDR3 protein: CASSPSWRGYPNEQYF
V gene: TRBV28
D gene: -
clone size: -
J gene: TRBJ2-7

CDR3 DNA: TGCGCCAGCAGCTTGGAGGTTAGCACAGATACGCAGTATTTT
CDR3 protein: CASSLEVSTDTQYF
V gene: TRBV5-1
D gene: -
clone size: -
J gene: TRBJ2-3

CDR3 DNA: TGTGCCTGGAGTGTTTGGAGCGAGCAGTACTTC
CDR3 protein: CAWSVWSEQYF
V gene: TRBV30
D gene: -
clone size: -
J gene: TRBJ2-7

CDR3 DNA: TGTGCCAGCAGAGCTTACGTGACAGGCCAAGAGACCCAGTACTTC
CDR3 protein: CASRAYVTGQETQYF
V gene: TRBV7-8
D gene: -
clone size: once
J gene: TRBJ2-5

CDR3 DNA: TGCAGCGTTGAATGGGGTGCAGATACGCAGTATTTT
CDR3 protein: CSVEWGADTQYF
V gene: TRBV29-1
D gene: -
clone size: -
J gene: TRBJ2-3

CDR3 DNA: TGCGCCAGCAGTTTAGGAGAGGATCAGCCCCAGCATTTT
CDR3 protein: CASSLGEDQPQHF
V gene: TRBV10-2
D gene: -
clone size: -
J gene: TRBJ1-5

CDR3 DNA: TGTGCCAGCAGCCCGACGGCGCGAGAGCAGTACTTC
CDR3 protein: CASSPTAREQYF
V gene: TRBV7-9
D gene: -
clone size: -
J gene: TRBJ2-7

CDR3 DNA: TGTGCCAGCAGCTATGGACAGGGAGGGGCCGGGGAGCTGTTTTTT
CDR3 protein: CASSYGQGGAGELFF
V gene: TRBV11-3
D gene: -
clone size: -
J gene: TRBJ2-2

CDR3 DNA: TGTGTATCCAACAGGGGCTTACCCATGAACACTGAAGCTTTCTTT
CDR3 protein: CVSNRGLPMNTEAFF
V gene: TRBV6-1
D gene: TRBD1
clone size: -
J gene: TRBJ1-1

CDR3 DNA: TGCAGCGCCGGACAGGGTTTAAATGCCGGGGAGCTGTTTTTT
CDR3 protein: CSAGQGLNAGELFF
V gene: TRBV29-1
D gene: TRBD1
clone size: -
J gene: TRBJ2-2

CDR3 DNA: TGTGCCAGCAGTCCTTTGGCCGGCTACACCTTC
CDR3 protein: CASSPLAGYTF
V gene: TRBV2
D gene: -
clone size: -
J gene: TRBJ1-2

CDR3 DNA: TGTGCCAGCAGCCCGAAACCGGGACTAGCGGGGTCGGGGGAGCTGTTTTTT
CDR3 protein: CASSPKPGLAGSGELFF
V gene: TRBV7-3
D gene: TRBD2
clone size: few
J gene: TRBJ2-2

CDR3 DNA: TGCAGCGTTGAATTCCAGGGAATGAACACTGAAGCTTTCTTT
CDR3 protein: CSVEFQGMNTEAFF
V gene: TRBV29-1
D gene: -
clone size: -
J gene: TRBJ1-1

CDR3 DNA: TGTGCCAGCAGCTCTCAGGGTAGGCAGAACACTGAAGCTTTCTTT
CDR3 protein: CASSSQGRQNTEAFF
V gene: TRBV7-2
D gene: -
clone size: once
J gene: TRBJ1-1

CDR3 DNA: TGTGCCAGTAGTCCTCAATGGACAGGGGGGAGCTCCTACGAGCAGTACTTC
CDR3 protein: CASSPQWTGGSSYEQYF
V gene: TRBV19
D gene: TRBD1
clone size: -
J gene: TRBJ2-7

CDR3 DNA: TGCGCCAGCAGCTTGGGTAGGGAGACTACGCAGTATTTT
CDR3 protein: CASSLGRETTQYF
V gene: TRBV5-1
D gene: -
clone size: once
J gene: TRBJ2-3

CDR3 DNA: TGTGCCAGCAGCTTAACGACAGGGGGTTATGGCTACACCTTC
CDR3 protein: CASSLTTGGYGYTF
V gene: TRBV7-2
D gene: TRBD1
clone size: -
J gene: TRBJ1-2

CDR3 DNA: TGTGCCAGCAGCTCAGGCGGACAGGGTGGTAATTCACCCCTCCACTTT
CDR3 protein: CASSSGGQGGNSPLHF
V gene: TRBV13
D gene: TRBD1
clone size: -
J gene: TRBJ1-6

CDR3 DNA: TGCGCCAGCAGCCCAGAAGCGGGAGTAGGGTACGAGCAGTACTTC
CDR3 protein: CASSPEAGVGYEQYF
V gene: TRBV4-1
D gene: TRBD2
clone size: -
J gene: TRBJ2-7

CDR3 DNA: TGTGCCATCAGGGGGACAGGGGGAGAGCAGCCCCAGCATTTT
CDR3 protein: CAIRGTGGEQPQHF
V gene: TRBV10-3
D gene: TRBD1
clone size: -
J gene: TRBJ1-5

CDR3 DNA: TGTGCCAGCAGCTTGACTAGGTTAGAGACCCAGTACTTC
CDR3 protein: CASSLTRLETQYF
V gene: TRBV7-3
D gene: -
clone size: -
J gene: TRBJ2-5